The rows below give T cell receptor beta chains drawn from one sample of a study of OX40 agonist ivuxolimab in advanced cancers. Data came from immunoSEQ multiplex PCR; TCRdb stores just in-frame clones and leaves some out. The sample lists some 19,000 clones, 83% occurring once. Here the sequenced sample was CD4+ or CD8+ T cells sorted from blood, taken in a trial of the OX40 agonist ivuxolimab. The receptors were sampled from an adult with an advanced solid tumor such as melanoma, head and neck, liver or kidney cancer. The CDR3 runs from the conserved cysteine through the conserved F or W. D genes are given only for firm matches. Clone size, where shown, is once, few, many, or a class for clones that have expanded.

TRBJ2-7 TRBD2 TRBV10-2 . CASFGLIETSGSYEQYF TGCGCCAGCTTCGGACTTATCGAGACTAGCGGCTCCTACGAGCAGTACTTC
TRBJ2-7 . TRBV5-1 . CASSLELISYEQYF TGCGCCAGCAGCTTGGAACTGATCTCCTACGAGCAGTACTTC
TRBJ2-7 TRBD2 TRBV5-5 . CASSLGFMGAGEQYF TGTGCCAGCAGCTTGGGTTTCATGGGAGCGGGGGAGCAGTACTTC
TRBJ1-2 . TRBV6-6 . CASSYMRGANYGYTF TGTGCCAGCAGTTACATGAGGGGGGCTAACTATGGCTACACCTTC
TRBJ1-5 . TRBV4-2 . CASSQATGQPQHF TGTGCCAGCAGCCAAGCAACAGGTCAGCCCCAGCATTTT
TRBJ2-3 TRBD1 TRBV7-9 . CASSLEVGQGPDTQYF TGTGCCAGCAGCTTAGAGGTGGGACAGGGACCCGATACGCAGTATTTT
TRBJ2-1 TRBD1 TRBV6-6 . CASSHGQGAVEQFF TGTGCCAGCAGTCACGGACAGGGGGCTGTTGAGCAGTTCTTC
TRBJ2-1 TRBD2 TRBV9 . CASSPRLAGDEQFF TGTGCCAGCAGCCCCCGACTAGCGGGCGATGAGCAGTTCTTC
TRBJ1-2 . TRBV4-2 . CASSPSQRRGENGYTF TGTGCCAGCAGTCCTTCACAGAGGAGGGGGGAAAATGGCTACACCTTC
TRBJ1-2 . TRBV10-3 . CAISESQGREGYTF TGTGCCATCAGTGAGTCACAGGGAAGGGAAGGCTACACCTTC
TRBJ2-7 . TRBV6-1 once CASRDPLEQRYEQYF TGTGCCAGCAGGGACCCTCTGGAACAACGCTACGAGCAGTACTTC
TRBJ2-7 . TRBV2 . CASSDAGAPYEQYF TGTGCCAGCAGTGATGCAGGGGCCCCCTACGAGCAGTACTTC
TRBJ2-1 . TRBV13 . CASSLGRGEQFF TGTGCCAGCAGCTTAGGCCGGGGGGAGCAGTTCTTC
TRBJ2-5 . TRBV7-9 . CASSLGSIQETQYF TGTGCCAGCAGCCTCGGGTCTATACAAGAGACCCAGTACTTC
TRBJ1-6 . TRBV28 . CASSNPGVIQVSDSPLHF TGTGCCAGCAGTAACCCAGGCGTAATCCAGGTCTCTGATTCACCCCTCCACTTT
TRBJ2-5 . TRBV29-1 . CSALKGETQYF TGCAGCGCCCTTAAGGGGGAGACCCAGTACTTC
TRBJ2-1 TRBD2 TRBV2 . CASSEAPSGSYNEQFF TGTGCCAGCAGTGAAGCGCCTAGCGGGAGCTACAATGAGCAGTTCTTC
TRBJ2-3 . TRBV9 . CASSASAGDTQYF TGTGCCAGCAGTGCCTCGGCGGGTGATACGCAGTATTTT
TRBJ2-2 TRBD1 TRBV10-3 once CAISEGQASTGELFF TGTGCCATCAGTGAAGGACAGGCGAGCACCGGGGAGCTGTTTTTT
TRBJ1-5 . TRBV28 . CASSPFRTGQPQHF TGTGCCAGCAGTCCCTTTCGCACGGGGCAGCCCCAGCATTTT
TRBJ2-5 . TRBV4-1 . CASSRAIREGQETQYF TGCGCCAGCAGCCGAGCAATCAGGGAAGGGCAAGAGACCCAGTACTTC
TRBJ1-1 . TRBV7-6 . CASSKIGAGETEAFF TGTGCCAGCAGCAAGATCGGGGCAGGGGAAACTGAAGCTTTCTTT
TRBJ1-1 . TRBV20-1 . CSASLGVEAFF TGCAGTGCTAGTCTAGGGGTCGAAGCTTTCTTT
TRBJ2-1 TRBD2 TRBV19 . CASSMGSGGYGNEQFF TGTGCCAGTAGTATGGGTAGCGGGGGGTACGGGAATGAGCAGTTCTTC
TRBJ1-1 . TRBV30 . CAWKGQMNTEAFF TGTGCCTGGAAGGGGCAGATGAACACTGAAGCTTTCTTT
TRBJ1-1 TRBD1 TRBV15 . CATSRDSQGQGTNTEAFF TGTGCCACCAGCAGAGATTCTCAGGGACAGGGCACGAACACTGAAGCTTTCTTT
TRBJ2-7 TRBD1 TRBV7-2 . CASSGHRGSYEQYF TGTGCCAGCAGCGGCCACAGGGGTTCCTACGAGCAGTACTTC
TRBJ2-1 TRBD1 TRBV11-2 once CASSQGQGASYEQFF TGTGCCAGCAGCCAGGGACAGGGGGCTTCGTATGAGCAGTTCTTC
TRBJ2-1 . TRBV4-1 once CASSQWGEAYNEQFF TGCGCCAGCAGCCAATGGGGCGAAGCCTACAATGAGCAGTTCTTC
TRBJ2-3 . TRBV21-1 . CASSKPTEIITDTQYF TGTGCCAGCAGCAAGCCGACCGAGATAATCACAGATACGCAGTATTTT
TRBJ1-1 . TRBV27 . CASKSGRGATEAFF TGTGCCAGCAAATCGGGAAGGGGCGCCACTGAAGCTTTCTTT
TRBJ2-7 TRBD1 TRBV27 . CASIPTGRVYEQYF TGTGCCAGCATACCGACAGGGAGAGTTTACGAGCAGTACTTC
TRBJ2-2 . TRBV9 . CASSVDRQLRGELFF TGTGCCAGCAGCGTAGACCGACAACTGCGCGGGGAGCTGTTTTTT
TRBJ2-5 . TRBV6-1 once CASSEFGDPQETQYF TGTGCCAGCAGTGAATTCGGGGATCCCCAAGAGACCCAGTACTTC
TRBJ2-3 TRBD2 TRBV5-6 . CASSLGTSGDDTQYF TGTGCCAGCAGCTTGGGGACTAGCGGGGATGATACGCAGTATTTT
TRBJ2-3 . TRBV19 . CASTEFGRAAGTQYF TGTGCCAGTACTGAGTTCGGCAGGGCGGCAGGTACGCAGTATTTT
TRBJ2-1 . TRBV19 . CASTLTGLGYNEQFF TGTGCCAGTACCCTCACAGGGCTGGGGTACAATGAGCAGTTCTTC
TRBJ2-3 . TRBV5-1 . CASSPGGGSGADTQYF TGCGCCAGCTCACCCGGCGGTGGGTCGGGAGCAGATACGCAGTATTTT
TRBJ2-3 . TRBV27 . CATVEEFLNTQYF TGTGCCACCGTCGAGGAGTTCCTAAATACGCAGTATTTT
TRBJ2-7 . TRBV18 . CASSPGSPGEQYF TGTGCCAGCTCACCGGGGTCTCCGGGGGAGCAGTACTTC
TRBJ2-5 . TRBV7-9 once CASSLLRAGVETQYF TGTGCCAGCAGCCTGCTCCGGGCAGGCGTAGAGACCCAGTACTTC
TRBJ2-1 TRBD2 TRBV27 . CASSLSGGPYNEQFF TGTGCCAGCAGTCTTAGCGGGGGGCCGTACAATGAGCAGTTCTTC
TRBJ2-1 TRBD1 TRBV7-9 . CASSSLRTGSYNEQFF TGTGCCAGCAGCTCCTTACGGACAGGAAGTTACAATGAGCAGTTCTTC
TRBJ2-4 . TRBV9 once CASSVATPQYF TGTGCCAGCAGCGTAGCTACTCCCCAGTACTTC
TRBJ1-2 TRBD1 TRBV9 . CASSPRDRGNYGYTF TGTGCCAGCAGCCCCCGGGACAGGGGGAACTATGGCTACACCTTC
TRBJ2-7 TRBD2 TRBV9 . CASSASGGTTTEQYF TGTGCCAGCAGCGCGAGCGGGGGAACTACGACCGAGCAGTACTTC
TRBJ1-1 TRBD1 TRBV4-1 . CASSQYRGNTEAFF TGCGCCAGCAGCCAATACAGGGGGAACACTGAAGCTTTCTTT
TRBJ2-6 . TRBV4-3 . CASSQDWTAGANVLTF TGCGCCAGCAGCCAAGACTGGACAGCTGGGGCCAACGTCCTGACTTTC
TRBJ2-5 TRBD2 TRBV11-2 . CASSLDRLAGGQETQYF TGTGCCAGCAGCTTAGATCGGCTAGCGGGGGGCCAAGAGACCCAGTACTTC
TRBJ2-5 TRBD2 TRBV9 . CASSGSGGIGGETQYF TGTGCCAGCAGCGGTAGCGGGGGCATCGGGGGGGAGACCCAGTACTTC
TRBJ1-1 . TRBV2 . CASFPRGTTEAFF TGTGCCAGCTTTCCACGGGGGACCACTGAAGCTTTCTTT
TRBJ2-7 . TRBV5-5 . CASSFPLTGMVAEQYF TGTGCCAGCAGCTTCCCTCTGACAGGAATGGTAGCCGAGCAGTACTTC
TRBJ1-1 . TRBV28 . CASPPVLGRDTEAFF TGTGCCAGCCCCCCTGTCCTGGGTAGGGACACTGAAGCTTTCTTT
TRBJ1-5 . TRBV6-6 . CASREGLRGPQHF TGTGCCAGCAGGGAGGGGTTGAGGGGGCCCCAGCATTTT
TRBJ2-1 . TRBV18 . CASSLVGVDEQFF TGTGCCAGCTCCCTCGTGGGCGTGGATGAGCAGTTCTTC
TRBJ1-2 . TRBV5-6 . CASSLVRNRGYGYTF TGTGCCAGCAGCTTGGTCAGGAACCGGGGCTATGGCTACACCTTC
TRBJ2-1 TRBD2 TRBV6-4 . CASSVSSGGANEQFF TGTGCCAGCAGTGTATCTAGCGGGGGGGCCAATGAGCAGTTCTTC
TRBJ2-3 . TRBV7-3 . CASSNIGVTDTQYF TGTGCCAGCAGCAACATTGGGGTCACAGATACGCAGTATTTT